A single sample is the source of the 24 T cell receptor beta chains below, sequenced in a study of blood T cell repertoires in COVID-19. Data came from immunoSEQ multiplex PCR; TCRdb stores just in-frame clones and leaves some out. The sample includes about 83,000 clones, around three quarters seen only once; the top ten take roughly a fifth. The sequenced sample consisted of peripheral blood. These receptors were collected from a woman aged 80 or older with active or convalescent COVID-19.

The chain couples TRBV6-5 to TRBJ1-3; D is ambiguous. The germline V and J ends were trimmed by 6 bases and 8 bases, with 17 bases remaining between them. CDR1 is MNHEY, CDR2 SVGAGI, per germline. The CDR3 sequence is 14 residues long. CDR3 nucleotides: TGTGCCAGCAGGCCCGCCGGTCTGTTCGACACCATATATTTT. It yields the protein CASRPAGLFDTIYF.

The chain links TRBV6-6 to TRBJ1-2; maybe TRBD1 (6 bases). Germline assignment: CDR1 MNHNY and CDR2 SVGAGI (reference sequence). Trimming left V 0 bases short and J 3 bases short, with 8 bases between. The CDR3 spans 14 residues. The CDR3 region is CASSYSRTDYGYTF. In nucleotides, the CDR3 is TGTGCCAGCAGTTACTCTAGGACAGACTATGGCTACACCTTC.

The chain links TRBV3-1 (or the pseudogene TRBV3-2) to TRBJ1-4; the match to TRBD1 covers 7 bases. Germline lookup yields CDR1 LGHDT and CDR2 YNNKEL (reference sequence). The junction had 5 bases not matched to a gene; V was cut back by 1 base and J by 6 bases. The CDR3 loop spans 15 amino acids. This CDR3 is CASSQVTRGDEKLFF. In DNA form, the CDR3 reads TGTGCCAGCAGCCAAGTGACCAGGGGGGATGAAAAACTGTTTTTT.

V usage is TRBV9 and J usage is TRBJ1-5; TRBD1 aligns across 8 bases. Germline CDR1 SGDLS, CDR2 YYNGEE. The CDR3 has 17 amino acids. V shed 0 bases and J 2 bases; nucleotides not matched to a gene: 7. CDR3 protein: CASSVGAGGLGNQPQHF. The DNA of the CDR3 is TGTGCCAGCAGCGTAGGGGCAGGGGGCTTGGGCAATCAGCCCCAGCATTTT.

This rearrangement joins TRBV30 to TRBJ1-3, with D tentatively TRBD1 (6 bases). Germline V gene sequence: CDR1 GTSNPN, CDR2 SVGIG (reference sequence). The CDR3 has 15 amino acids. Between the trimmed V and J ends, which lost 2 bases and 5 bases, there was a span of 16 bases. This CDR3 reads CAWSRNTGFRNTIYF. In nucleotides, the CDR3 is TGTGCCTGGAGTAGGAATACAGGGTTCAGAAACACCATATATTTT. Complete variable domain (other parts from reference TRBV30 and TRBJ1-3): SQTIHQWPATLVQPVGSPLSLECTVEGTSNPNLYWYRQAAGRGLQLLFYSVGIGQISSEVPQNLSASRPQDRQFILSSKKLLLSDSGFYLCAWSRNTGFRNTIYFGEGSWLTVV.

This clone came up a few times. The chain carries TRBV5-1 and TRBJ1-1; D call uncertain. This CDR3 region has 14 residues. Trimming pared 0 bases from V and 3 bases from J, leaving 9 bases between. Germline V gene sequence: CDR1 SGHRS, CDR2 YFSETQ. CDR3 in DNA: TGCGCCAGCAGCTTGGAGGTCCGGGACACTGAAGCTTTCTTT. It translates to CASSLEVRDTEAFF.

V usage is TRBV10-3 and J usage is TRBJ2-7; TRBD1 aligns across 9 bases. With 0 bases clipped from V and 6 bases from J, the junction kept 6 bases outside the gene matches. The CDR3 has 15 amino acids. The germline V gene has CDR1 ENHRY and CDR2 SYGVKD. This CDR3 reads CAISESTGGIGEQYF. The CDR3 DNA follows: TGTGCCATCAGTGAGTCTACAGGGGGCATCGGCGAGCAGTACTTC.

CDR3 nucleotide sequence: TGTGCCAGCAGCCCGCCAGGGTGGTGCACCTTC. Translated, it gives CASSPPGWCTF. V is TRBV3-1 (or the pseudogene TRBV3-2) and J is TRBJ1-2, with a weak D call TRBD1 (5 bases). The CDR3 has 11 amino acids. Deletions cut 4 bases from V and 13 bases from J, with 13 bases between. The germline CDR1 and CDR2 sequences are LGHDT and YNNKEL (reference sequence).

The rearrangement links TRBV10-3 to TRBJ1-3; D is uncertain. V lost 11 bases to trimming and J lost 4 bases, with 9 bases between them. Germline CDR1 and CDR2: ENHRY and SYGVKD. The CDR3 is 11 amino acids. This CDR3 is CAVGEGNTIYF. DNA of the CDR3: TGTGCCGTTGGGGAGGGAAACACCATATATTTT.

This sequence joins TRBV6-5 and TRBJ1-2; no clear D. CDR1 and CDR2 (germline): MNHEY, SVGAGI. This CDR3 is built from 12 residues. V was clipped by 8 bases and J by 3 bases, with 10 bases between them. The CDR3 here is CASRGIDYGYTF. The CDR3 coding sequence is TGTGCCAGCCGAGGGATAGACTATGGCTACACCTTC.

V gene TRBV2 combines with J gene TRBJ1-6; perhaps TRBD1 as D (5 bases). The V end was cut by 4 bases, the J end by 8 bases, with 9 bases between. The germline V gene has CDR1 SNHLY and CDR2 FYNNEI. CDR3 length equals 13 residues. The CDR3 spells CASSGQSYSPLHF. In nucleotides, the CDR3 is TGTGCCAGCAGTGGACAGTCCTATTCACCCCTCCACTTT.

The chain is built from TRBV11-2 and TRBJ2-5; the D gene is possibly TRBD1 (6 bases). The CDR3 is made up of 15 amino acids. CDR1 and CDR2 from the germline V gene are SGHAT and FQNNGV. Trimming removed 5 bases at V and 1 base at J, with 14 bases between. CDR3 bases: TGTGCCAGCAGCCCACAGGGAGTTTCCCAAGAGACCCAGTACTTC. It encodes CASSPQGVSQETQYF.

The genes are TRBV6-5 and TRBJ2-1, with 11 bases matching TRBD1. CDR3 length: 13 amino acids. Germline V gene sequence: CDR1 MNHEY, CDR2 SVGAGI. V shed 6 bases, J shed 8 bases, and the junction held 3 bases outside the gene matches. The CDR3 DNA reads as TGTGCCAGCAGGGACAGGGGGCCTTATGAGCAGTTCTTC. Translated, it gives CASRDRGPYEQFF.

The rearrangement uses TRBV10-3 and TRBJ2-3, with TRBD1 identical over 7 bases. V dropped 10 bases and J dropped 6; count of bases not matched to a gene: 7. This CDR3 has 12 residues. The germline V gene encodes CDR1 ENHRY and CDR2 SYGVKD. CDR3 sequence reads: CATNRGQDTQYF. The CDR3 nucleotides read TGTGCCACCAACAGGGGTCAGGATACGCAGTATTTT.

In the case of this clone: At one boundary the junction diverges from the germline segment, which might be a read error. The chain links TRBV6-4 to TRBJ1-1; the D gene is possibly TRBD1 (6 bases). This CDR3 comprises 10 residues. Per the germline V gene, CDR1 is MRHNA and CDR2 is SNTAGT. The DNA of the CDR3 is TGTGCCCGCAGGTGGACAGCGGCTTTCTTT. This sequence encodes CARRWTAAFF.

J is TRBJ2-3 and V is TRBV2; TRBD2 matches at 13 bases. This CDR3 contains 14 residues. Trimming removed 5 bases from V and 14 bases from J; junction bases left unmatched: 10. CDR1 SNHLY and CDR2 FYNNEI come from the germline V gene. CDR3 residues: CASSLPGLAGLGYF. In DNA, the CDR3 is TGTGCCAGCAGTCTTCCGGGACTAGCGGGGTTAGGGTATTTT.

The V call is TRBV19, the J call TRBJ2-5; D might be TRBD1 (6 bases). From germline, CDR1 is LNHDA and CDR2 SQIVND (reference sequence). Trimming took off 5 bases at V and 3 bases at J, with 13 bases between the two ends. The CDR3 extends over 14 amino acids. In DNA form, the CDR3 reads TGTGCCAGTAGTCCCCGGGACATTGAAGAGACCCAGTACTTC. This sequence encodes CASSPRDIEETQYF.

There are a few counts of this clone. The chain has TRBV5-1 and TRBJ1-2; TRBD1 matches at 9 bases. The CDR3 spans 15 residues. Unmatched junction bases numbered 8, after V lost 0 bases and J lost 8 bases. The germline V gene encodes CDR1 SGHRS and CDR2 YFSETQ. In nucleotides, the CDR3 is TGCGCCAGCAGCTTGGTAGGACAGGGGAGAAAGGGCTACACCTTC. It is translated as CASSLVGQGRKGYTF. Variable domain in full (rest from reference TRBV5-1 and TRBJ1-2): KAGVTQTPRYLIKTRGQQVTLSCSPISGHRSVSWYQQTPGQGLQFLFEYFSETQRNKGNFPGRFSGRQFSNSRSEMNVSTLELGDSALYLCASSLVGQGRKGYTFGSGTRLTVV.

J is TRBJ2-5 and V is TRBV9; TRBD2 matches at 9 bases. J gave up 5 bases and V 0 bases, and 8 bases lay outside the gene matches. The V gene's germline CDR1 is SGDLS and CDR2 YYNGEE. This CDR3 has 16 residues. CDR3 sequence: CASSVGTSVVGETQYF. The CDR3 DNA follows: TGTGCCAGCAGCGTAGGGACTAGCGTAGTTGGTGAGACCCAGTACTTC.

This clone was detected only a few times. The chain is built from TRBV11-2 and TRBJ1-3; 7 bases are shared with TRBD1. Unmatched junction bases numbered 7, after V lost 4 bases and J lost 4 bases. The germline CDR1 and CDR2 sequences are SGHAT and FQNNGV. CDR3 length: 15 residues. The CDR3 coding sequence is TGTGCCAGCAGCTCACAGACAGGGTGGGGAAACACCATATATTTT. The encoded protein is CASSSQTGWGNTIYF.

J is TRBJ1-2 and V is TRBV12-3 or TRBV12-4; D is undetermined. This CDR3 is built from 13 residues. V lost 3 bases and J 4 bases, leaving 9 bases between the germline ends. The CDR3 reads CASSLDGLYGYTF. DNA of the CDR3: TGTGCCAGCAGTTTGGACGGACTCTATGGCTACACCTTC.

This chain connects TRBV27 to TRBJ1-1; D gene ambiguous. This CDR3 has 14 residues. The germline gives CDR1 MNHEY, CDR2 SMNVEV (reference sequence). Trimming stripped 1 base from V and 2 bases from J, with 8 bases between. The CDR3 is CASSLWSVNTEAFF. The CDR3 coding sequence is TGTGCCAGCAGTTTATGGTCGGTTAACACTGAAGCTTTCTTT.

This clone was observed a handful of times. This chain joins TRBV5-8 and TRBJ1-2, with TRBD1 as a possible D gene (6 bases). The V gene lost 3 bases and the J gene lost 6 bases, with 21 bases spanning the gap. CDR3 length: 16 residues. The germline CDR1 and CDR2 sequences are SGHTS and YDEGEE. The CDR3 reads CASSSEITTGEHGYTF. The CDR3 nucleotides read TGTGCCAGCAGCTCCGAAATCACGACAGGCGAGCATGGCTACACCTTC.

This sequence joins TRBV10-3 and TRBJ2-7, with D perhaps TRBD2 (6 bases). This CDR3 has 13 residues. Trimming shortened V by 5 bases and J by 5 bases, and 13 bases separated the two germline ends. CDR1 ENHRY and CDR2 SYGVKD come from the germline V gene. CDR3 sequence (DNA): TGTGCCATCAGTACCGGGGGAGCGGACGAGCAGTACTTC. Protein product: CAISTGGADEQYF.